The clone carrying this T cell receptor beta chain was observed a few times. Its antigen is currently unknown. There are 18 residues in the CDR3. Germline trimming cut 0 bases from V and 0 bases from J; bases unmatched to any gene: 5. This record comes from a study of blood T cells in healthy people across ages. Whole-study findings and limits: The study lacked donor CMV status, which possibly confounded expanded clonotype changes.

Next came a second PCR, run for roughly 6 to 11 cycles, which used a sample-barcoded 5' primer along with a J-beta primer mix. TCRdb called the 5' RACE reads again in MiXCR, with one record for every CDR3 protein. Here the sample spans under 2 million distinct CDR3 sequences, roughly 30% being singletons. Extractions gave at least 5 micrograms of total RNA per sample. Sequencing was performed on blood. This sequence was found in a woman in her 30s in good health. The rearrangement uses TRBV12-3 or TRBV12-4 and TRBJ2-3, with 11 bases aligning to TRBD2. The CDR3 here is CASSLAAGTSGSTDTQYF. The CDR3 bases are TGTGCCAGCAGTTTAGCAGCCGGGACTAGCGGTAGCACAGATACGCAGTATTTT.